This T cell receptor (beta chain) comes out of a study of OX40 agonist ivuxolimab in advanced cancers. Data came from immunoSEQ multiplex PCR; TCRdb stores just in-frame clones and leaves some out. This sample has roughly 110,000 clones, with around 93% found just once. A word on this clone: Its target is not known.

The CDR3 loop spans 15 amino acids. Germline lookup yields CDR1 SGHNT and CDR2 YYREEE (reference sequence). The J segment lost 11 bases and the V segment lost 1 base, leaving 10 bases of the junction unmatched. Points from the study as a whole: Clonal expansion among partial responders at 0.1-3.0 mg/kg ranked near the lowest.

This sequence was found in an adult with an advanced solid tumor such as melanoma, head and neck, liver or kidney cancer. Sequenced material: CD4+ or CD8+ T cells sorted from blood, taken in a trial of the OX40 agonist ivuxolimab. The chain joins TRBV5-4 to TRBJ2-5; 11 bases fit TRBD2. The CDR3 DNA sequence: TGTGCCAGCAGCTTGAGACTAGCGGGATTAGAGGAGCAGTACTTC. This sequence encodes CASSLRLAGLEEQYF.